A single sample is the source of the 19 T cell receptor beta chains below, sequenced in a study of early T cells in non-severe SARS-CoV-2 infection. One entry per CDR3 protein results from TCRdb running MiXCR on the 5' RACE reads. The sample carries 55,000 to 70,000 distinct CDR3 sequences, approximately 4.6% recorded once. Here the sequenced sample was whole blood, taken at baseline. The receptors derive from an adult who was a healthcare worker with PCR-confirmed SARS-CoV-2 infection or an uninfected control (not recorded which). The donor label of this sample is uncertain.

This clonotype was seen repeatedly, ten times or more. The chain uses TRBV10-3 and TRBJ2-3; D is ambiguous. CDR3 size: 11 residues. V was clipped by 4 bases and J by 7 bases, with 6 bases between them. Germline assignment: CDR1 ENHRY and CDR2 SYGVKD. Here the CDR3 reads CAISVVNTQYF. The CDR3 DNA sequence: TGTGCCATCAGTGTGGTCAATACGCAGTATTTT.

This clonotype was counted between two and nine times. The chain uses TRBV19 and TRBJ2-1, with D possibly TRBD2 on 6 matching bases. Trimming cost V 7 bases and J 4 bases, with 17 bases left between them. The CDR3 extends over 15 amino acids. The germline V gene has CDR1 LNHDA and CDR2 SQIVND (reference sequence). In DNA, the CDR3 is TGTGCCAGTAACTCGGTCAGGAGGGGTTACAATGAGCAGTTCTTC. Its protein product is CASNSVRRGYNEQFF.

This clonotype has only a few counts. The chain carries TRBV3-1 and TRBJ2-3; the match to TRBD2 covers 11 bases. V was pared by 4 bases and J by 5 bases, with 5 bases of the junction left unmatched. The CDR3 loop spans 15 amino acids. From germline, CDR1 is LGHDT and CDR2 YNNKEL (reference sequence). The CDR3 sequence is CASSPVAGGIDTQYF. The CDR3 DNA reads TGTGCCAGCAGCCCGGTAGCGGGGGGGATAGATACGCAGTATTTT.

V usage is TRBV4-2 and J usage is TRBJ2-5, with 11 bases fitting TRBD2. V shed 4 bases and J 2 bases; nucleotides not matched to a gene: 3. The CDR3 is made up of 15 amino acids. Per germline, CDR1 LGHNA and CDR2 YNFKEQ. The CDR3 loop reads CASSLSGGGQETQYF. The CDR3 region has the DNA TGTGCCAGCAGCCTTAGCGGGGGGGGGCAAGAGACCCAGTACTTC.

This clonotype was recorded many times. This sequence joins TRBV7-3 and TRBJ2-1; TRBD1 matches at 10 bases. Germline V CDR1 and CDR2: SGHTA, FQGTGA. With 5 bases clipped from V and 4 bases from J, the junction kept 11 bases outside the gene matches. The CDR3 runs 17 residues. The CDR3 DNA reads TGTGCCAGCAGCGTCGGATCCGGGACAGGGGCTTACAATGAGCAGTTCTTC. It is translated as CASSVGSGTGAYNEQFF.

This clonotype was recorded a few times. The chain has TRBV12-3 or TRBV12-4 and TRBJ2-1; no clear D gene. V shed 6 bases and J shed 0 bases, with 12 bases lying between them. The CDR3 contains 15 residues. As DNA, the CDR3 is TGTGCCAGCAGCTCGGACGCTTTCTCCTACAATGAGCAGTTCTTC. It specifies CASSSDAFSYNEQFF.

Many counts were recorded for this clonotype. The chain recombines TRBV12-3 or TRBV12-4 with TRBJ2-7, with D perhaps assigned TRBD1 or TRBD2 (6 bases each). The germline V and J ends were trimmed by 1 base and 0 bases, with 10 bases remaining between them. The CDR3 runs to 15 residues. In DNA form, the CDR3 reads TGTGCCAGCAGTTTAGGACCGGGGGCCTCCTACGAGCAGTACTTC. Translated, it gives CASSLGPGASYEQYF.

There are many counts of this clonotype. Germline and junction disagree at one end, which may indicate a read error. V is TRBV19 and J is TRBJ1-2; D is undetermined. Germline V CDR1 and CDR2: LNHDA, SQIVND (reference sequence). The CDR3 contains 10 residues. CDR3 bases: TGTGCCAGTATTGGGCCGCCTCCATCCTTC. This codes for CASIGPPPSF.

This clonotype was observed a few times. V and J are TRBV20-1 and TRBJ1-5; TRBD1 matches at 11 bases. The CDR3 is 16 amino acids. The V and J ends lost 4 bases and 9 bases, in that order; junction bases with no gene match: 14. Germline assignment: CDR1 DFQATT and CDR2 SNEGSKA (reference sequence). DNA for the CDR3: TGCAGTGCTACCACCAGATTGGACAGGGGGCGCGGGCCCCAGCATTTT. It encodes CSATTRLDRGRGPQHF.

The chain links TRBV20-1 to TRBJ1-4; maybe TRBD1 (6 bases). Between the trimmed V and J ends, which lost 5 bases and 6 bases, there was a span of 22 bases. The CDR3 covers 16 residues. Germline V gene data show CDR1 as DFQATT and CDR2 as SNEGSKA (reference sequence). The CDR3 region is CSAPLGGTGGYEKLFF. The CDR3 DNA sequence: TGCAGTGCTCCCTTAGGGGGTACCGGTGGTTATGAAAAACTGTTTTTT.

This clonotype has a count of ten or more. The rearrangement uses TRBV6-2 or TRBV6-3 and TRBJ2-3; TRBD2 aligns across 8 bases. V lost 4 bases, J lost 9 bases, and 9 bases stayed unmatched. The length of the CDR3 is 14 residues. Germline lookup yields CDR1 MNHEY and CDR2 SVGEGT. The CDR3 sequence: CASSSGGGIPTQYF. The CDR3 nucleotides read TGTGCCAGCAGTTCAGGCGGGGGGATCCCCACGCAGTATTTT.

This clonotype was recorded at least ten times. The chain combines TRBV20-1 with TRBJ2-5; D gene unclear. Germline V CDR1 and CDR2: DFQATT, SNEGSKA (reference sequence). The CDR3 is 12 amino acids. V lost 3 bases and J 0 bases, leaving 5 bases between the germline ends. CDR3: CSASPDQETQYF. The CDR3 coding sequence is TGCAGTGCTAGTCCAGACCAAGAGACCCAGTACTTC.

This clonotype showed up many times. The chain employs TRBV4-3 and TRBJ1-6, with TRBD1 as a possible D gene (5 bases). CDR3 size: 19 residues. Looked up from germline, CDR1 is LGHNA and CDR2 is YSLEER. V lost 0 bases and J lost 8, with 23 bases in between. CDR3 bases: TGCGCCAGCAGCCAAGATAGGGGACTTTTGAACTGGGGTTATTCACCCCTCCACTTT. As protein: CASSQDRGLLNWGYSPLHF.

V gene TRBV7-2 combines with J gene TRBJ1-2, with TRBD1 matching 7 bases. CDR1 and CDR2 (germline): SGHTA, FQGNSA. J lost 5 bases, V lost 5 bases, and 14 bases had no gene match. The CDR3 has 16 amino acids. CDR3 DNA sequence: TGTGCCAGCAGCAAAACCGGACAGGAGATACTATATGGCTACACCTTC. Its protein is CASSKTGQEILYGYTF. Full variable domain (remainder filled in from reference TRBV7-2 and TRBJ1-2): GAGVSQSPSNKVTEKGKDVELRCDPISGHTALYWYRQSLGQGLEFLIYFQGNSAPDKSGLPSDRFSAERTGGSVSTLTIQRTQQEDSAVYLCASSKTGQEILYGYTFGSGTRLTVV.

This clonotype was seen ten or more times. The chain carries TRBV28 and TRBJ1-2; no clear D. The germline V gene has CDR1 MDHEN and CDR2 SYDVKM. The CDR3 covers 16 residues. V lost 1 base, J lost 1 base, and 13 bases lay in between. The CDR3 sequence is CASSLSREGYNYGYTF. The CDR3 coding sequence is TGTGCCAGCAGTTTATCAAGGGAGGGATATAACTATGGCTACACCTTC.

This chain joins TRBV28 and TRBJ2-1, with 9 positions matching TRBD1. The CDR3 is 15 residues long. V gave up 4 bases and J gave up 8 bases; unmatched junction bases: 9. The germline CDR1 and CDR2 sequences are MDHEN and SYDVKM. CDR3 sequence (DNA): TGTGCCAGCAGTTCCCGACAGGGGGAGGTAGATGAGCAGTTCTTC. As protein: CASSSRQGEVDEQFF.

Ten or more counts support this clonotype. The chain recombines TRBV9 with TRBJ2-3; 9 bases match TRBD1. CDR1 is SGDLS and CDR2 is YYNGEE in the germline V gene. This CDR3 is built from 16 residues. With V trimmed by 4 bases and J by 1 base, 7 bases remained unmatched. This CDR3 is CASSPLTGGGTDTQYF. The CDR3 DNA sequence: TGTGCCAGCAGCCCCCTGACAGGGGGTGGCACAGATACGCAGTATTTT.

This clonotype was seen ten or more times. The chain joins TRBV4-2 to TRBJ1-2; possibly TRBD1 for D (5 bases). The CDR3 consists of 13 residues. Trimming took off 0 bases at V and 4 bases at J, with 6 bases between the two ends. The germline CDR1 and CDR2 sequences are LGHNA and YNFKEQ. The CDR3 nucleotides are TGTGCCAGCAGCCAAGACAGGGCCTATGGCTACACCTTC. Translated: CASSQDRAYGYTF.

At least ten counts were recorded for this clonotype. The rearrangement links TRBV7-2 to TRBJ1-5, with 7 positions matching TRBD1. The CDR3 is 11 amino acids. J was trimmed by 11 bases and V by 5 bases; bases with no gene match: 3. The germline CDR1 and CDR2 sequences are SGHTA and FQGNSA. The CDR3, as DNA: TGTGCCAGCAGCCCAGGGGGGGCCCAGCATTTT. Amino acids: CASSPGGAQHF.